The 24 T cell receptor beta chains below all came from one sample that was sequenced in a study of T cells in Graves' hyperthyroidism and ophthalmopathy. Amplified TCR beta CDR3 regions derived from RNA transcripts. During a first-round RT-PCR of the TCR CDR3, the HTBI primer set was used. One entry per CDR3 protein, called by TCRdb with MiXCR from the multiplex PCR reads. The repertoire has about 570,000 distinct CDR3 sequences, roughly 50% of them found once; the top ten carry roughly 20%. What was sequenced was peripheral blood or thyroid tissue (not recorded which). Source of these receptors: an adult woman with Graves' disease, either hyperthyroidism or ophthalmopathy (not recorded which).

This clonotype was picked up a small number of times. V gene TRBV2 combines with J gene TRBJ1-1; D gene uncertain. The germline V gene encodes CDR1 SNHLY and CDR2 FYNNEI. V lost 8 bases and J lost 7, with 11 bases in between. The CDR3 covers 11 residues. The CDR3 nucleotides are TGTGCCAGCGTAGGTGGGGTTGAAGCTTTCTTT. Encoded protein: CASVGGVEAFF.

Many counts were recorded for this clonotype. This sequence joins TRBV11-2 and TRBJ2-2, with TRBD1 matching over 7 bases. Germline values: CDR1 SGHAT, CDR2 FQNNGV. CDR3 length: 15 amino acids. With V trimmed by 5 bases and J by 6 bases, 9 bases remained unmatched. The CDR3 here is CASSRRGLSAGELFF. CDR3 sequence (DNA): TGTGCCAGCAGCCGCAGGGGGTTATCGGCCGGGGAGCTGTTTTTT.

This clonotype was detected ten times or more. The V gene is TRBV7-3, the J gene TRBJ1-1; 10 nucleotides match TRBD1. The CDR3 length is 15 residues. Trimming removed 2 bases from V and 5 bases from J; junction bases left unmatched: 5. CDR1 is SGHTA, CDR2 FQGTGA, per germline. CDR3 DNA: TGTGCCAGCAGCTTAGGACAGGGGGGAGTGACTGAAGCTTTCTTT. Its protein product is CASSLGQGGVTEAFF.

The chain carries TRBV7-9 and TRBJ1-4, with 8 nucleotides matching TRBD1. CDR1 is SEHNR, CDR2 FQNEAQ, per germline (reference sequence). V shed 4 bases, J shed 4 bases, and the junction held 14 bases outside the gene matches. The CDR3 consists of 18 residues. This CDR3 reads CASSWTGSGGGGNEKLFF. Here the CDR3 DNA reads TGTGCCAGCAGCTGGACAGGGAGTGGGGGAGGGGGTAATGAAAAACTGTTTTTT.

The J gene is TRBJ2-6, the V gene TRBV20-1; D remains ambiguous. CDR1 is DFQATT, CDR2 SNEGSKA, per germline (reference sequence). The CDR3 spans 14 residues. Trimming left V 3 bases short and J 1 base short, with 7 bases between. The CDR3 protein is CSASRSSGANVLTF. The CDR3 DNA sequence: TGCAGTGCTAGTCGGTCATCTGGGGCCAACGTCCTGACTTTC.

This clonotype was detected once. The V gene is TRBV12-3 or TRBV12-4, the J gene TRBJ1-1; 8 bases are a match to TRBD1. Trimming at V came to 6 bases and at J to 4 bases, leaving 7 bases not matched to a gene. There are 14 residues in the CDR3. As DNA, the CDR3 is TGTGCCAGCAGCCCGGGACAGGAAAGCACTGAAGCTTTCTTT. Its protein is CASSPGQESTEAFF.

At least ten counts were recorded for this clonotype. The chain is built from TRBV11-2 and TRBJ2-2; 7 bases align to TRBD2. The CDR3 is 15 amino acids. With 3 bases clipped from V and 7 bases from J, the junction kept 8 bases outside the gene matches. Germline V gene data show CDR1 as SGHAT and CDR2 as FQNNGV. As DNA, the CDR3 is TGTGCCAGCAGCTTGACCGGGAGGATCAGCGGGGAGCTGTTTTTT. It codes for CASSLTGRISGELFF. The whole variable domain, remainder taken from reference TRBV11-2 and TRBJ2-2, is EAGVAQSPRYKIIEKRQSVAFWCNPISGHATLYWYQQILGQGPKLLIQFQNNGVVDDSQLPKDRFSAERLKGVDSTLKIQPAKLEDSAVYLCASSLTGRISGELFFGEGSRLTVL.

The CDR3 region is CAISRGQETQYF. As DNA, the CDR3 is TGTGCCATCAGTCGGGGGCAAGAGACCCAGTACTTC. The chain employs TRBV10-3 and TRBJ2-5; D is perhaps TRBD2 (6 bases). Germline V gene lookup returns CDR1 ENHRY and CDR2 SYGVKD. The CDR3 has 12 residues. The V and J ends lost 5 bases and 2 bases respectively, with 6 bases between them.

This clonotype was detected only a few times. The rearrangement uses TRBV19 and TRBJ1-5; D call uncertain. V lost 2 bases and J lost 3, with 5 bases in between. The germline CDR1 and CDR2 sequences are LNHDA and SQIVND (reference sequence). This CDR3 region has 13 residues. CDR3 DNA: TGTGCCAGTAGTATAATCCCCAATCAGCCCCAGCATTTT. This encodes CASSIIPNQPQHF.

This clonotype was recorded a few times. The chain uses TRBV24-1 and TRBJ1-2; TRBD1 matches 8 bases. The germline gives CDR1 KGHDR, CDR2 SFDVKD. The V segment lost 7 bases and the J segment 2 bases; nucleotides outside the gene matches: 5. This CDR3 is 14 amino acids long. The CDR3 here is CATSKTGVNYGYTF. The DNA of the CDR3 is TGTGCCACCAGCAAGACAGGGGTGAACTATGGCTACACCTTC.

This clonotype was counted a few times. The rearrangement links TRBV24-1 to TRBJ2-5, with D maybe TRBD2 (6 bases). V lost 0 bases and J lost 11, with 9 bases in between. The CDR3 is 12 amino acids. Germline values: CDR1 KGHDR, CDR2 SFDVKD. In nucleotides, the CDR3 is TGTGCCACCAGTGATTTGGGGACTGTACAGTACTTC. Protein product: CATSDLGTVQYF.

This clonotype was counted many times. The CDR3 coding sequence is TGTGCCAGCAGCCCGGCGGGACAGCAGATTGCCCAGCATTTT. As protein: CASSPAGQQIAQHF. V gene TRBV27 combines with J gene TRBJ1-5; 7 bases fit TRBD1. V dropped 6 bases and J dropped 11; count of bases not matched to a gene: 13. Germline loops: CDR1 MNHEY, CDR2 SMNVEV (reference sequence). The CDR3 length is 14 residues.

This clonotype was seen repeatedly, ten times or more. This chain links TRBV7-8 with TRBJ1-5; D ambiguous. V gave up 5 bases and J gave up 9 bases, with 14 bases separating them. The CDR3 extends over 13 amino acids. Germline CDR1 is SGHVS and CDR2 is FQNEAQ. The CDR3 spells CASSTAQVGPQHF. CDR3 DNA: TGTGCCAGCAGCACTGCCCAGGTGGGGCCCCAGCATTTT.

In DNA, the CDR3 is TGTGCCAGCAGTGCACAGCGCAGGGTTAATCAGCCCCAGCATTTT. It is translated as CASSAQRRVNQPQHF. This chain uses TRBV12-3 or TRBV12-4 with TRBJ1-5, with D tentatively TRBD1 (5 bases). The V and J ends lost 5 bases and 4 bases respectively, with 15 bases between them. The CDR3 is 15 residues long.

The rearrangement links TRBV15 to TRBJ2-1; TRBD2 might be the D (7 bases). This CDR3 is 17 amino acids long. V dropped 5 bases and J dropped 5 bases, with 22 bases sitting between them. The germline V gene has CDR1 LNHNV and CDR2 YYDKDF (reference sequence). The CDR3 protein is CATSPTLRGGRHNEQFF. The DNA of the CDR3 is TGTGCCACCAGCCCAACCCTGAGGGGGGGCAGGCACAATGAGCAGTTCTTC.

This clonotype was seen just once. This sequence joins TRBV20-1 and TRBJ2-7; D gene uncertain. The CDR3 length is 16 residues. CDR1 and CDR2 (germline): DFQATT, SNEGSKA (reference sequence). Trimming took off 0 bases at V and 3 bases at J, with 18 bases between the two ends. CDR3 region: CSARDMVYLGNYEQYF. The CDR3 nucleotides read TGCAGTGCTAGAGATATGGTTTATTTGGGCAACTACGAGCAGTACTTC.

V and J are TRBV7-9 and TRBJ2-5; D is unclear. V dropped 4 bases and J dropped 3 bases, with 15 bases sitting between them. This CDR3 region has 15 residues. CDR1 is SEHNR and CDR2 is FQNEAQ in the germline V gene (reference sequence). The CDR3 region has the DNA TGTGCCAGCAGCTCATTACCATCAGACAAAGAGACCCAGTACTTC. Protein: CASSSLPSDKETQYF.

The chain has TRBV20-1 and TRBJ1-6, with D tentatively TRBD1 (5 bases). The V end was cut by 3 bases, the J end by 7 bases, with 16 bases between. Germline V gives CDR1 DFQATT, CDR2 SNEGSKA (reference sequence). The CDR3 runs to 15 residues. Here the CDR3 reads CSARPQVTGNSPLHF. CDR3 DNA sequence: TGCAGTGCTAGGCCACAGGTGACTGGGAATTCACCCCTCCACTTT.

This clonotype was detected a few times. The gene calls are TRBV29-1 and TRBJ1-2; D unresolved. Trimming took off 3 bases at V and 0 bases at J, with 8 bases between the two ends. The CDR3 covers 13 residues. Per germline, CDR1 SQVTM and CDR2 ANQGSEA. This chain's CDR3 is CSVEGWANYGYTF. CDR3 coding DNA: TGCAGCGTTGAGGGGTGGGCTAACTATGGCTACACCTTC.

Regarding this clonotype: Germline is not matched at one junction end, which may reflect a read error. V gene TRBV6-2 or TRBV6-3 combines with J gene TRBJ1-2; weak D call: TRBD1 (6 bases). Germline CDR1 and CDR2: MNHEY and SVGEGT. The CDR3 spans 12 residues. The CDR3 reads CTSRAGAGGYTF. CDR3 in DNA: TGTACCAGCAGGGCGGGGGCTGGCGGCTACACCTTC.

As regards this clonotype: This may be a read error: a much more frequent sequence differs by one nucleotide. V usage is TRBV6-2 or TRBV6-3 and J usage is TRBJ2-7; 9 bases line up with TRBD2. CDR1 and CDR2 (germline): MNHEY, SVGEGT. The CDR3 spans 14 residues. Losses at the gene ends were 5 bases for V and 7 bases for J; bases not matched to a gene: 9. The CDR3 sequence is CASSKPGLAREQYF. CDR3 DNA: TGTGCCAGCAGTAAACCCGGACTAGCGAGGGAGCAGTACTTC.

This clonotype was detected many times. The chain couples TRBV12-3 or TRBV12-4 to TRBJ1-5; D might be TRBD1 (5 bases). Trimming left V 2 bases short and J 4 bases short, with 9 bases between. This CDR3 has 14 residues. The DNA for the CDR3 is TGTGCCAGCAGTTTATTCGGGGGAAATCAGCCCCAGCATTTT. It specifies CASSLFGGNQPQHF.

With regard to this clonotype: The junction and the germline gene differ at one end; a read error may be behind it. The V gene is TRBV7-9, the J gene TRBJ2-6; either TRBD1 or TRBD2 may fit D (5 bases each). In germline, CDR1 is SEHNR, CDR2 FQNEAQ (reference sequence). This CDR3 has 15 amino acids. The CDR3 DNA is TGTGCCAGCAGCCGCAAGCCGGGACCGATGAACACTGAAGCTTTC. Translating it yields CASSRKPGPMNTEAF.

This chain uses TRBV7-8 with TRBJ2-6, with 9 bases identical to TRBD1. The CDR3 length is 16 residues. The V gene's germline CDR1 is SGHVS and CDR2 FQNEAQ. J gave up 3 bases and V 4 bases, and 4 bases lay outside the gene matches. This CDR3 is CASSSRDRDGANVLTF. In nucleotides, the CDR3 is TGTGCCAGCAGCTCCCGGGACAGGGATGGGGCCAACGTCCTGACTTTC.